Shown below are 19 T cell receptor beta chains from a single sample sequenced in a study of T cell changes during pregnancy in multiple sclerosis. Produced via immunoSEQ multiplex PCR; TCRdb's table is partial and in-frame only. The repertoire has about 49,000 clones, around 87% of them found once; the top ten carry about 5.1%. This specimen was peripheral blood, taken after pregnancy. The receptors were sampled from a female donor in good health, enrolled as a control in a pregnancy study.

The gene calls are TRBV7-8 and TRBJ1-3, with D perhaps TRBD1 (5 bases). The CDR3 has 13 residues. Trimming removed 1 base from V and 8 bases from J, with 9 bases in between. Germline lookup yields CDR1 SGHVS and CDR2 FQNEAQ. CDR3 sequence: CASSLGGGDTIYF. The CDR3 DNA reads as TGTGCCAGCAGCTTAGGGGGCGGGGACACCATATATTTT.

This clone is a singleton in its sample. The rearrangement joins TRBV19 to TRBJ1-1; D is ambiguous. The V gene's germline CDR1 is LNHDA and CDR2 SQIVND (reference sequence). The CDR3 length is 12 residues. V dropped 7 bases and J dropped 7 bases, with 13 bases sitting between them. The CDR3, as DNA: TGTGCCAGTACCAAACCCAACTATGAAGCTTTCTTT. Its translation: CASTKPNYEAFF.

CDR3 amino acids: CATSMGQDMNTGELFF. CDR3 DNA sequence: TGTGCCACCAGCATGGGACAGGACATGAACACCGGGGAGCTGTTTTTT. The V and J genes are TRBV15 and TRBJ2-2; TRBD1 matches 8 bases. Germline CDR1 reads LNHNV; CDR2 reads YYDKDF (reference sequence). Trimming took 4 bases from V and 1 from J; bases not matched to a gene: 5. CDR3 size: 16 residues.

J is TRBJ1-1 and V is TRBV29-1, with 9 nucleotides matching TRBD1. The CDR3 consists of 12 residues. The ends lost 6 bases at V and 4 bases at J; junction bases unmatched: 3. CDR1 is SQVTM, CDR2 ANQGSEA, per germline. The CDR3 bases are TGCAGCGTGGGGACAGGGATCACTGAAGCTTTCTTT. Encoded protein: CSVGTGITEAFF. Based on the CDR3 plus reference TRBV29-1 and TRBJ1-1, the full variable domain is SAVISQKPSRDICQRGTSLTIQCQVDSQVTMMFWYRQQPGQSLTLIATANQGSEATYESGFVIDKFPISRPNLTFSTLTVSNMSPEDSSIYLCSVGTGITEAFFGQGTRLTVV.

V is TRBV28 and J is TRBJ2-7; D possibly corresponds to TRBD2 (5 bases). Trimming left V 2 bases short and J 1 base short, with 12 bases between. The CDR3 is 15 amino acids. In germline, CDR1 is MDHEN, CDR2 SYDVKM. This chain's CDR3 is CASSLMVRVSYEQYF. As DNA, the CDR3 is TGTGCCAGCAGTTTAATGGTGCGGGTTTCCTACGAGCAGTACTTC.

The chain joins TRBV7-9 to TRBJ2-7, with a tentative D call TRBD2 (6 bases). The CDR3 has 13 residues. Germline CDR1 and CDR2: SEHNR and FQNEAQ (reference sequence). V gave up 0 bases and J gave up 5 bases, with 8 bases separating them. The CDR3: CASSLATRNEQYF. In nucleotides, the CDR3 is TGTGCCAGCAGCTTAGCGACTAGGAACGAGCAGTACTTC.

The chain carries TRBV29-1 and TRBJ2-6, with 12 bases lining up with TRBD1. Germline V lookup: CDR1 SQVTM, CDR2 ANQGSEA. The CDR3 has 21 residues. The CDR3 nucleotides read TGCATCCTAGTATCTTGGGGGACAGGGGGCCGCCCAAGCTCTGGGGCCAACGTCCTGACTTTC. This gives the protein CILVSWGTGGRPSSGANVLTF. Using reference TRBV29-1 and TRBJ2-6 for the parts outside the CDR3, the full variable domain is SAVISQKPSRDICQRGTSLTIQCQVDSQVTMMFWYRQQPGQSLTLIATANQGSEATYESGFVIDKFPISRPNLTFSTLTVSNMSPEDSSIYLCILVSWGTGGRPSSGANVLTFGAGSRLTVL.

This clone was observed a few times. The CDR3 bases are TGTGCCAGCAGCTTATACGGGACAGGGGGCATTGGCAATCAGCCCCAGCATTTT. Protein sequence: CASSLYGTGGIGNQPQHF. The chain couples TRBV7-9 to TRBJ1-5; 12 bases are a match to TRBD1. CDR3 length: 18 residues. Germline CDR1 reads SEHNR; CDR2 reads FQNEAQ (reference sequence). Germline trimming cut 2 bases from V and 2 bases from J; bases unmatched to any gene: 7.

The rearrangement uses TRBV19 and TRBJ2-3; possibly TRBD1 for D (5 bases). CDR1 LNHDA and CDR2 SQIVND come from the germline V gene (reference sequence). The CDR3 runs 13 residues. V shed 5 bases and J shed 4 bases, with 10 bases lying between them. The CDR3 spells CASSGALADTQYF. CDR3 nucleotides: TGTGCCAGTAGTGGGGCCCTCGCAGATACGCAGTATTTT.

The chain combines TRBV19 with TRBJ2-2; 7 nucleotides match TRBD2. Trimming cost V 7 bases and J 3 bases; bases outside gene matches: 5. The germline V gene encodes CDR1 LNHDA and CDR2 SQIVND (reference sequence). This CDR3 spans 14 amino acids. In DNA form, the CDR3 reads TGTGCCAGTAAACGGGGAGGGGACACCGGGGAGCTGTTTTTT. It encodes CASKRGGDTGELFF.

The chain recombines TRBV12-5 with TRBJ1-2; D is ambiguous. The CDR3 covers 14 residues. Trimming shortened V by 5 bases and J by 4 bases, and 14 bases separated the two germline ends. Germline CDR1 reads LGHNT; CDR2 reads FRNRAP. The CDR3 reads CASGPPTVFYGYTF. CDR3 nucleotide sequence: TGTGCTAGTGGTCCCCCCACAGTCTTCTATGGCTACACCTTC.

The chain combines TRBV19 with TRBJ2-1; TRBD2 aligns across 12 bases. CDR1 and CDR2 (germline): LNHDA, SQIVND (reference sequence). The V segment lost 4 bases and the J segment 1 base; nucleotides outside the gene matches: 5. This CDR3 contains 17 residues. The CDR3 region has the DNA TGTGCCAGTAGTACTCGACTAGCGGGGGATTCCTACAATGAGCAGTTCTTC. Its translation: CASSTRLAGDSYNEQFF.

This chain links TRBV30 with TRBJ2-7, with D possibly being TRBD1 (6 bases). The CDR3 length is 12 residues. V shed 3 bases and J shed 6 bases, with 12 bases lying between them. Germline V gene sequence: CDR1 GTSNPN, CDR2 SVGIG (reference sequence). CDR3 region: CAWSIQGSEQYF. CDR3 coding DNA: TGTGCCTGGAGCATACAGGGATCCGAGCAGTACTTC. The full variable domain, with the rest looked up from reference TRBV30 and TRBJ2-7, is SQTIHQWPATLVQPVGSPLSLECTVEGTSNPNLYWYRQAAGRGLQLLFYSVGIGQISSEVPQNLSASRPQDRQFILSSKKLLLSDSGFYLCAWSIQGSEQYFGPGTRLTVT.

The CDR3 DNA sequence: TGCGCCAGCAGCCTTCGGGGGATATACGACTTGAACACTGAAGCTTTCTTT. Translated: CASSLRGIYDLNTEAFF. The gene calls are TRBV5-1 and TRBJ1-1, with D possibly being TRBD1 (5 bases). The CDR3 is 17 amino acids. V gave up 4 bases and J gave up 0 bases, with 19 bases separating them. Per germline, CDR1 SGHRS and CDR2 YFSETQ.

In regard to this clone: A junction end diverges from the germline sequence, so it may reflect a read error. The chain uses TRBV6-1 and TRBJ1-5; 10 bases fit TRBD1. This CDR3 region has 18 residues. Per germline, CDR1 MNHNS and CDR2 SASEGT. This CDR3 is CASSGRDRGATSDQPQHF. CDR3 nucleotide sequence: TGTGCCAGCAGTGGCCGGGACAGGGGAGCCACTAGCGATCAGCCCCAGCATTTT.

This clone was seen a single time. This chain uses TRBV29-1 with TRBJ2-7; D possibly corresponds to TRBD2 (5 bases). V was pared by 4 bases and J by 3 bases, with 7 bases between. CDR1 and CDR2 (germline): SQVTM, ANQGSEA. This CDR3 is 11 amino acids long. The CDR3, as DNA: TGCAGCGTTGGCGAGGGCTACGAGCAGTACTTC. This translates into CSVGEGYEQYF.

The V gene is TRBV27, the J gene TRBJ2-7; 14 bases align to TRBD2. The CDR3 length is 14 residues. After removal of 6 bases from V and 6 bases from J, the junction contained 4 bases not matched to a gene. Germline V lookup: CDR1 MNHEY, CDR2 SMNVEV (reference sequence). CDR3 bases: TGTGCCAGCAGAGGACTAGCGGGGGGCGTCGAGCAGTACTTC. This encodes CASRGLAGGVEQYF.

The genes are TRBV11-2 and TRBJ2-1; D is possibly TRBD1 (5 bases). Germline V gene sequence: CDR1 SGHAT, CDR2 FQNNGV. This CDR3 spans 14 amino acids. V lost 5 bases and J lost 16, with 24 bases in between. The CDR3 region has the DNA TGTGCCAGCAGCCGCCCCAGGGCAGGCTCCGATGACTTCTTC. Its translation is CASSRPRAGSDDFF.

The chain has TRBV11-2 and TRBJ1-6; D gene ambiguous. The CDR3 spans 15 residues. The V end was cut by 2 bases, the J end by 13 bases, with 18 bases between. CDR1 and CDR2 (germline): SGHAT, FQNNGV. This chain's CDR3 is CASSLYPPINSPLHF. The CDR3 DNA follows: TGTGCCAGCAGCTTATACCCCCCGATCAACTCTCCCCTCCACTTT.